These 2 T cell receptor beta chains originate from one sample sequenced in a study of long-term antiretroviral therapy in people with HIV. Survey level was the resolution at which the v3.0 immunoSEQ assay ran. Here immunoSEQ multiplex PCR was the method, and the copy in TCRdb shows in-frame clones only, minus some. The sample lists about 36,000 clones; roughly 80% were seen once. This specimen consisted of unsorted PBMCs, obtained 0.6 years after starting antiretroviral therapy. The origin of the receptors is a man younger than 35 with HIV.

The chain joins TRBV19 to TRBJ2-6, with 9 bases that match TRBD2. J was trimmed by 0 bases and V by 0 bases; bases with no gene match: 9. Germline V gene lookup returns CDR1 LNHDA and CDR2 SQIVND (reference sequence). CDR3 length: 20 residues. CDR3 in DNA: TGTGCCAGTAGTATAGAAGGTTCTAGCGGGACCTACTCTGGGGCCAACGTCCTGACTTTC. Its protein is CASSIEGSSGTYSGANVLTF.

This chain joins TRBV10-1 and TRBJ2-1, with 8 bases identical to TRBD1. This CDR3 comprises 11 residues. Germline CDR1 reads WNHNN; CDR2 reads SYGVQD (reference sequence). Trimming cost V 6 bases and J 12 bases; bases outside gene matches: 4. The CDR3 coding sequence is TGCGCCAGCAGCGCCGGGACAGGGCAGTTCTTC. Residues: CASSAGTGQFF.